The 3 T cell receptor beta chains given below trace back to one sample, sequenced in a study of radiation and T cells in renal cell carcinoma. Time point denoted: baseline pretreatment blood. Specified treatment: 15 Gy SBRT to primary tumor, nephrectomy 4 weeks later. Some clones are missing from TCRdb's copy, which holds only in-frame ones; the method was immunoSEQ multiplex PCR. The sample holds 110,000 to 150,000 clones, 83% seen once. The sample in question was blood, obtained from a patient whose treatment included radiotherapy and nephrectomy. The origin of the receptors is a woman aged 50 to 60 with renal cell carcinoma.

The rearrangement uses TRBV10-3 and TRBJ2-7; TRBD1 matches 9 bases. From germline, CDR1 is ENHRY and CDR2 SYGVKD. V was pared by 10 bases and J by 3 bases, with 7 bases of the junction left unmatched. The CDR3 runs 13 residues. DNA for the CDR3: TGTGCCAGCCTACAGGGGGCGCACTACGAGCAGTACTTC. Protein sequence: CASLQGAHYEQYF.

The V and J genes are TRBV7-2 and TRBJ2-6; weak D call: TRBD1 (5 bases). Trimming cost V 5 bases and J 5 bases, with 22 bases left between them. Per germline, CDR1 SGHTA and CDR2 FQGNSA. The CDR3 has 18 amino acids. This CDR3 is CASSPRTTVLFRANVLTF. CDR3 in DNA: TGTGCCAGCAGCCCGAGGACAACTGTCCTCTTCAGGGCCAACGTCCTGACTTTC.

J is TRBJ2-4 and V is TRBV9; 7 nucleotides match TRBD1. CDR1 SGDLS and CDR2 YYNGEE come from the germline V gene. With 3 bases clipped from V and 7 bases from J, the junction kept 7 bases outside the gene matches. This CDR3 has 14 amino acids. The chain's CDR3 is CASSASTGSNIQYF. The DNA of the CDR3 is TGTGCCAGCAGCGCCTCGACAGGGTCTAACATTCAGTACTTC. The full variable domain, in which reference TRBV9 and TRBJ2-4 provide the parts outside the CDR3, is DSGVTQTPKHLITATGQRVTLRCSPRSGDLSVYWYQQSLDQGLQFLIQYYNGEERAKGNILERFSAQQFPDLHSELNLSSLELGDSALYFCASSASTGSNIQYFGAGTRLSVL.